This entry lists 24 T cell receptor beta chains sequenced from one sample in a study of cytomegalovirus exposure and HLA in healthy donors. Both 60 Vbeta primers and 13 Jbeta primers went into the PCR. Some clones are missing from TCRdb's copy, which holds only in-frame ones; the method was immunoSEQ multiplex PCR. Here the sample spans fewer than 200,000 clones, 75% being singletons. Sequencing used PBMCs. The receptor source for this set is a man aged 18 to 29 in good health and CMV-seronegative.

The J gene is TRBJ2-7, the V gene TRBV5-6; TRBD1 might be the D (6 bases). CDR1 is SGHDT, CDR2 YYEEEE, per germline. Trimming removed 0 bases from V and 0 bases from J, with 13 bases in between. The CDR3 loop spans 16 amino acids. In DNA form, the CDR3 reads TGTGCCAGCAGCTTGGCCTATAGGGGGTACTCCTACGAGCAGTACTTC. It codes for CASSLAYRGYSYEQYF.

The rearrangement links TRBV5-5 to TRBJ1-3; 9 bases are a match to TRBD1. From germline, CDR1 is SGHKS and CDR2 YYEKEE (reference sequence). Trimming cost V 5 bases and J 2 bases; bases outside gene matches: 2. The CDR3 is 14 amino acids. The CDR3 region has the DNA TGTGCCAGCAGTTGGACAGGGGCTGGAAACACCATATATTTT. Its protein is CASSWTGAGNTIYF.

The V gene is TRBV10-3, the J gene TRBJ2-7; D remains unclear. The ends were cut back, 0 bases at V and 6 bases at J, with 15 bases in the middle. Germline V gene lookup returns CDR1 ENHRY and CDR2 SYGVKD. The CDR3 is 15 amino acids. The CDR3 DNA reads TGTGCCATCAGTGAGTCGAACCAGGCTGTGCGCGAGCAGTACTTC. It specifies CAISESNQAVREQYF.

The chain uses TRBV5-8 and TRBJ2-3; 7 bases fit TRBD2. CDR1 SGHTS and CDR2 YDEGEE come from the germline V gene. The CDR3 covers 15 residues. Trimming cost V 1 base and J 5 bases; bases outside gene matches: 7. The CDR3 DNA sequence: TGTGCCAGCAGCTTGTCCCCGGGAGGAGTAGATACGCAGTATTTT. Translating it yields CASSLSPGGVDTQYF. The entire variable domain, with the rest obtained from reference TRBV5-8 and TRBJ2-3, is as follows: EAGVTQSPTHLIKTRGQQATLRCSPISGHTSVYWYQQALGLGLQFLLWYDEGEERNRGNFPPRFSGRQFPNYSSELNVNALELEDSALYLCASSLSPGGVDTQYFGPGTRLTVL.

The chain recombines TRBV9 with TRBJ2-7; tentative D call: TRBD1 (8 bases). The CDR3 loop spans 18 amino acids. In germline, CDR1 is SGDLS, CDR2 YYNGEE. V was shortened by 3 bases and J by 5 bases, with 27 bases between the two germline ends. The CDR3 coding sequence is TGTGCCAGCAGCGAGGGGGGGTGGGCAGGGGGCGCAGGGAACGAGCAGTACTTC. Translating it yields CASSEGGWAGGAGNEQYF.

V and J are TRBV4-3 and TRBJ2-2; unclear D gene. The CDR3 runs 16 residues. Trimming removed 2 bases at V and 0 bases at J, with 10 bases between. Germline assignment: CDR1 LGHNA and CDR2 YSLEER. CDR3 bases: TGCGCCAGCAGCCAATACTCCGGTACGAACACCGGGGAGCTGTTTTTT. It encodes CASSQYSGTNTGELFF.

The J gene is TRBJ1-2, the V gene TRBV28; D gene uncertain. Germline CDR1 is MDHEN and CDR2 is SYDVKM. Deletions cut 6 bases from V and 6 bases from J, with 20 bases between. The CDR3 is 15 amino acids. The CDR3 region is CASSLTPGPHDGYTF. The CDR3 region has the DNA TGTGCCAGCAGCCTCACCCCGGGTCCCCATGATGGCTACACCTTC.

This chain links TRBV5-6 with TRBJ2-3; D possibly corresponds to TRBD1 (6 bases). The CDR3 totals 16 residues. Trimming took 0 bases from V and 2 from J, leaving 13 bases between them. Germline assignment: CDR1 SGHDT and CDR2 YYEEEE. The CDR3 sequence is CASSLAAGAPTDTQYF. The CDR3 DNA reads TGTGCCAGCAGCTTGGCCGCAGGGGCCCCCACAGATACGCAGTATTTT.

CDR3: CASSQDPGLADPFEQYF. The CDR3 DNA sequence: TGCGCCAGCAGCCAAGACCCCGGACTAGCGGACCCCTTTGAGCAGTACTTC. The chain combines TRBV4-3 with TRBJ2-7, with TRBD2 matching 10 bases. Germline V gene lookup returns CDR1 LGHNA and CDR2 YSLEER. CDR3 length: 17 amino acids. J lost 7 bases, V lost 0 bases, and 12 bases had no gene match.

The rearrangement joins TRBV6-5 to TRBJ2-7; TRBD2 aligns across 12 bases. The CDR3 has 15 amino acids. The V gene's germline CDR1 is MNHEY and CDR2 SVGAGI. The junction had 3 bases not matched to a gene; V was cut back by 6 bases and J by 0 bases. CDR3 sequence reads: CASRGGLAGSYEQYF. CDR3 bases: TGTGCCAGCAGGGGGGGACTAGCGGGCTCCTACGAGCAGTACTTC.

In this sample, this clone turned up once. CDR3 region: CASAKTGSYGYTF. The DNA for the CDR3 is TGTGCTAGTGCTAAGACAGGGAGCTATGGCTACACCTTC. This sequence joins TRBV12-5 and TRBJ1-2, with 7 positions matching TRBD1. The germline V gene has CDR1 LGHNT and CDR2 FRNRAP. The CDR3 has 13 amino acids. Trimming removed 7 bases from V and 4 bases from J; junction bases left unmatched: 6.

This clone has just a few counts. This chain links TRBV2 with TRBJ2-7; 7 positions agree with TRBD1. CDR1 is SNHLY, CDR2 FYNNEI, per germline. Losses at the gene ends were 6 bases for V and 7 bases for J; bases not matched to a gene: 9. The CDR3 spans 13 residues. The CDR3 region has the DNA TGTGCCAGCAGACTCTCAGGGGGAAGAGAGCAGTACTTC. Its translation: CASRLSGGREQYF.

This CDR3 reads CASLRVRLAGVRVGTDTQYF. DNA of the CDR3: TGTGCTAGCCTGCGGGTCCGACTAGCGGGAGTGCGGGTTGGCACAGATACGCAGTATTTT. The chain recombines TRBV12-5 with TRBJ2-3; 12 positions match TRBD2. The V gene end was trimmed by 9 bases and the J gene end by 1 base; junction bases not matched to a gene: 20. The V gene's germline CDR1 is LGHNT and CDR2 FRNRAP. This CDR3 is 20 amino acids long.

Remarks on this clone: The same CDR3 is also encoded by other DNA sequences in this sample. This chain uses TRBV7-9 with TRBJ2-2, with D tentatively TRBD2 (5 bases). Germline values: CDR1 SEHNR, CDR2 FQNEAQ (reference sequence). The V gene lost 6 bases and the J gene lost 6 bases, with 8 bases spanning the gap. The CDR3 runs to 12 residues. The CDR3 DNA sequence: TGTGCCAGCAGAACCGGGGCCGGGGAGCTGTTTTTT. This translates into CASRTGAGELFF. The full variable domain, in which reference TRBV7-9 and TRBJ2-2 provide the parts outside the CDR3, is DTGVSQNPRHKITKRGQNVTFRCDPISEHNRLYWYRQTLGQGPEFLTYFQNEAQLEKSRLLSDRFSAERPKGSFSTLEIQRTEQGDSAMYLCASRTGAGELFFGEGSRLTVL.

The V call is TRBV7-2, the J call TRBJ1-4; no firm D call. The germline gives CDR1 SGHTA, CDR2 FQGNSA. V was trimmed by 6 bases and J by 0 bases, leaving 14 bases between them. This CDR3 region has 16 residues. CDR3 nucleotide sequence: TGTGCCAGCAGTTCCCGGACCGGGGCAACTAATGAAAAACTGTTTTTT. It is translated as CASSSRTGATNEKLFF.

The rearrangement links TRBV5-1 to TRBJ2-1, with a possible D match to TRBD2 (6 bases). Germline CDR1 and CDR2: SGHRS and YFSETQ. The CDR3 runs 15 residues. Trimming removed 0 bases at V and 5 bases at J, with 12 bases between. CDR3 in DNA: TGCGCCAGCAGCTTGGGCGGGAAGAGTGACAATGAGCAGTTCTTC. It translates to CASSLGGKSDNEQFF.

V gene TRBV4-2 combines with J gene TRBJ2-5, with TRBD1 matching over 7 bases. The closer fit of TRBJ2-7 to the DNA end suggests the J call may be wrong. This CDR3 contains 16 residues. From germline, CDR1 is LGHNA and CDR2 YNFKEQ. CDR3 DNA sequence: TGTGCCAGCAGCTCGGCCGTGGGACAGATCTCCTACGAGCAGTACTTC. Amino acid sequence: CASSSAVGQISYEQYF.

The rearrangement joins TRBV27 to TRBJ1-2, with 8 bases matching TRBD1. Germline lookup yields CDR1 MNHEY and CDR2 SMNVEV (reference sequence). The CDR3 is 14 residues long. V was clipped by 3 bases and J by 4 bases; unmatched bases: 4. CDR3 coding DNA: TGTGCCAGCAGTTTCGGTACAGGGGGCTATGGCTACACCTTC. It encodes CASSFGTGGYGYTF.

The CDR3 coding sequence is TGTGCCTGGAGTGTGAGGAGGGATACGCAGTATTTT. It is translated as CAWSVRRDTQYF. V and J are TRBV30 and TRBJ2-3; possibly TRBD2 for D (5 bases). The germline V gene encodes CDR1 GTSNPN and CDR2 SVGIG (reference sequence). Trimming cost V 0 bases and J 6 bases, with 7 bases left between them. This CDR3 has 12 residues.

CDR3 amino acids: CASTWGGGYNEQFF. The CDR3 DNA reads as TGTGCCAGCACCTGGGGTGGGGGGTACAATGAGCAGTTCTTC. V is TRBV7-2 and J is TRBJ2-1, with D possibly TRBD2 on 6 matching bases. V shed 7 bases and J shed 4 bases, with 14 bases lying between them. Germline lookup yields CDR1 SGHTA and CDR2 FQGNSA. The CDR3 is 14 residues long.

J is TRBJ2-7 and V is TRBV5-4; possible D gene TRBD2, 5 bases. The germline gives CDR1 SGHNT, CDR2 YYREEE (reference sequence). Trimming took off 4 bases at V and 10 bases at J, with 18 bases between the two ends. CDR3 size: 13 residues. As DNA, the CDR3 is TGTGCCAGCAGCCCGGTGGGTGGCGGGCCCCAGTACTTC. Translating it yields CASSPVGGGPQYF. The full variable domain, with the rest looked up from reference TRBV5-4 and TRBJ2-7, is ETGVTQSPTHLIKTRGQQVTLRCSSQSGHNTVSWYQQALGQGPQFIFQYYREEENGRGNFPPRFSGLQFPNYSSELNVNALELDDSALYLCASSPVGGGPQYFGPGTRLTVT.

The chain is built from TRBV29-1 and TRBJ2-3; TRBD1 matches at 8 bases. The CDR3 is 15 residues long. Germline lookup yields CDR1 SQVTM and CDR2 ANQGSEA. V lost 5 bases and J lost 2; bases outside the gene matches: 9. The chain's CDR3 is CSVRGPGGFTDTQYF. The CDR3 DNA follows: TGCAGCGTTCGGGGTCCAGGGGGCTTCACAGATACGCAGTATTTT.

CDR3 in amino acids: CASSEGRSYEQYF. The CDR3 DNA sequence: TGTGCCAGCAGTGAAGGCAGATCCTACGAGCAGTACTTC. The chain carries TRBV6-1 and TRBJ2-7, with D hard to call. Between the trimmed V and J ends, which lost 1 base and 1 base, there was a span of 5 bases. This CDR3 comprises 13 residues. Germline loops: CDR1 MNHNS, CDR2 SASEGT.

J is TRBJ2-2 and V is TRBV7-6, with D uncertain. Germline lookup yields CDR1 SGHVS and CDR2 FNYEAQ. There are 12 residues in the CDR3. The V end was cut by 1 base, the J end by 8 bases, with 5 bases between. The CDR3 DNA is TGTGCCAGCAGCTTAGTTAATGGGGAGCTGTTTTTT. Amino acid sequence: CASSLVNGELFF.